This entry lists 6 T cell receptor beta chains sequenced from one sample in a study of cytomegalovirus exposure and HLA in healthy donors. The PCR employed 60 Vbeta primers together with 13 Jbeta primers. TCRdb's table, derived via immunoSEQ multiplex PCR, lists solely in-frame clones and lacks some. The table includes under 55,000 clones, 72% detected once. Sequenced input: PBMCs. These receptors were collected from a woman in her 50s in good health and CMV-seronegative.

The chain joins TRBV7-7 to TRBJ1-5; D might be TRBD1 (5 bases). V dropped 4 bases and J dropped 7 bases, with 17 bases sitting between them. This CDR3 spans 15 amino acids. Germline-derived CDR1 and CDR2 are SSHAT and FNYEAQ (reference sequence). CDR3 coding DNA: TGTGCCAGCAGCTACCTTAGGAAGGGGCACCAGCCCCAGCATTTT. Translated: CASSYLRKGHQPQHF.

The V and J genes are TRBV5-1 and TRBJ2-1; 7 bases are shared with TRBD1. Germline V CDR1 and CDR2: SGHRS, YFSETQ. After removal of 5 bases from V and 12 bases from J, the junction contained 17 bases not matched to a gene. The CDR3 has 15 residues. The CDR3 nucleotides read TGCGCCAGCAGGACCGGGACAGAGAACAATGAGTGGCAGTTCTTC. Protein product: CASRTGTENNEWQFF.

This clone has just one count. DNA of the CDR3: TGTGCCACCAGCCCGGACAGGGCCGTGCCCGAGCAGTACTTC. Encoded protein: CATSPDRAVPEQYF. The chain carries TRBV15 and TRBJ2-7; 8 positions match TRBD1. With 5 bases clipped from V and 6 bases from J, the junction kept 9 bases outside the gene matches. The V gene's germline CDR1 is LNHNV and CDR2 YYDKDF (reference sequence). This CDR3 region has 14 residues. Full variable domain (outside the CDR3, taken from reference TRBV15 and TRBJ2-7): DAMVIQNPRYQVTQFGKPVTLSCSQTLNHNVMYWYQQKSSQAPKLLFHYYDKDFNNEADTPDNFQSRRPNTSFCFLDIRSPGLGDTAMYLCATSPDRAVPEQYFGPGTRLTVT.

This chain joins TRBV5-8 and TRBJ1-2, with a weak D call TRBD1 (6 bases). The CDR3 runs 16 residues. V lost 0 bases, J lost 8 bases, and 20 bases lay in between. Germline CDR1 is SGHTS and CDR2 is YDEGEE. The chain's CDR3 is CASSLATGISAVGYTF. CDR3 nucleotide sequence: TGTGCCAGCAGCTTGGCCACAGGGATCAGTGCTGTCGGCTACACCTTC.

There are a few counts of this clone. The chain links TRBV19 to TRBJ1-2; possibly TRBD1 for D (6 bases). Trimming cost V 8 bases and J 2 bases, with 15 bases left between them. The germline CDR1 and CDR2 sequences are LNHDA and SQIVND (reference sequence). The CDR3 consists of 14 residues. CDR3 sequence: CASFTPQGNYGYTF. The CDR3 nucleotides read TGTGCCAGTTTTACTCCCCAGGGGAACTATGGCTACACCTTC.

The gene calls are TRBV2 and TRBJ2-5, with 13 bases fitting TRBD2. CDR3 length: 16 amino acids. Germline assignment: CDR1 SNHLY and CDR2 FYNNEI. Losses at the gene ends were 1 base for V and 2 bases for J; bases not matched to a gene: 1. The CDR3: CASSEGGLAGQETQYF. The CDR3 DNA reads as TGTGCCAGCAGTGAAGGGGGACTAGCGGGACAAGAGACCCAGTACTTC.